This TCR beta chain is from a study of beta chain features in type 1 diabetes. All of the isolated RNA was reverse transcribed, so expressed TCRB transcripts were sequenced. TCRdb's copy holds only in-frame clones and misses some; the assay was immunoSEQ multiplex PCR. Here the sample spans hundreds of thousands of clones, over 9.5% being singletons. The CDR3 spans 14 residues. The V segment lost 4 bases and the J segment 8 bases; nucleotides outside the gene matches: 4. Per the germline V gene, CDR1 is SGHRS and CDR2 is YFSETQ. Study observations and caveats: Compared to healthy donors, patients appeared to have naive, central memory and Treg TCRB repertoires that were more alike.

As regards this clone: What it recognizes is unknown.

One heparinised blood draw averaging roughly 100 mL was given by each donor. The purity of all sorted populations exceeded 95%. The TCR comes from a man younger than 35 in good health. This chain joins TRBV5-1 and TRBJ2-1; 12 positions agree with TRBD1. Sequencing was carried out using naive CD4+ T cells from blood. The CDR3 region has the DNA TGCGCCAGCAGCCGGGACAGGGGGCTTTATGAGCAGTTCTTC. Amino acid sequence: CASSRDRGLYEQFF.